One sample yielded the 13 T cell receptor beta chains listed below, sequenced in a study of shared clonotypes between healthy human individuals. The repertoire was sequenced with immunoSEQ multiplex PCR; TCRdb's copy has only in-frame clones and lacks some. The sample lists millions of clones; more than 80% were seen once. What was sequenced was naive CD4+ T cells sorted from blood. Subset here: CD45RA+ positively selected. The receptors were sampled from a man in his late teens or twenties in good health.

V gene TRBV6-6 combines with J gene TRBJ1-2, with D unclear. Looked up from germline, CDR1 is MNHNY and CDR2 is SVGAGI (reference sequence). Trimming pared 3 bases from V and 3 bases from J, leaving 8 bases between. CDR3 size: 13 residues. The CDR3 sequence is CASSYGRDYGYTF. In DNA form, the CDR3 reads TGTGCCAGCAGTTATGGGAGGGACTATGGCTACACCTTC.

This clone was counted only a few times. The gene calls are TRBV11-1 and TRBJ1-5; the D gene is possibly TRBD1 (5 bases). Germline-derived CDR1 and CDR2 are SGHAT and FQDESV (reference sequence). This CDR3 has 15 residues. Deletions cut 0 bases from V and 5 bases from J, with 11 bases between. The CDR3 coding sequence is TGTGCCAGCAGCTTAGCGCGGGCAGGGCATCAGCCCCAGCATTTT. As protein: CASSLARAGHQPQHF.

The count of this clone is one. V and J are TRBV6-6 and TRBJ2-7; 11 nucleotides agree with TRBD1. Germline V gene data show CDR1 as MNHNY and CDR2 as SVGAGI (reference sequence). CDR3 size: 15 residues. The junction had 5 bases not matched to a gene; V was cut back by 2 bases and J by 5 bases. This CDR3 reads CASSYARTGGNEQYF. In DNA form, the CDR3 reads TGTGCCAGCAGTTACGCCCGGACAGGGGGCAACGAGCAGTACTTC.

The V call is TRBV19, the J call TRBJ2-2, with TRBD2 matching 9 bases. J lost 6 bases, V lost 6 bases, and 8 bases had no gene match. CDR1 LNHDA and CDR2 SQIVND come from the germline V gene (reference sequence). The CDR3 loop spans 15 amino acids. The CDR3 nucleotides are TGTGCCAGTAGGGCTTTTAGCGGGAGCGCCGGGGAGCTGTTTTTT. Encoded protein: CASRAFSGSAGELFF.

This chain connects TRBV4-3 to TRBJ2-6; D not resolved. Per germline, CDR1 LGHNA and CDR2 YSLEER. The CDR3 is made up of 16 amino acids. The V end lost 0 bases, the J end lost 1 base, and 7 bases lay between the germline ends. CDR3 bases: TGCGCCAGCAGCCAAGATTGGAATTCTGGGGCCAACGTCCTGACTTTC. This encodes CASSQDWNSGANVLTF.

This rearrangement joins TRBV18 to TRBJ1-1, with a possible D match to TRBD1 (5 bases). V lost 4 bases and J lost 7, with 10 bases in between. The germline V gene encodes CDR1 KGHSH and CDR2 LQKENI. The length of the CDR3 is 12 residues. In DNA form, the CDR3 reads TGTGCCAGCTCACGGTCGGGGGGTGAAGCTTTCTTT. Translating it yields CASSRSGGEAFF.

CDR3 sequence reads: CASSPLGGWQYF. The DNA of the CDR3 is TGTGCCAGCAGTCCCCTCGGAGGCTGGCAGTACTTC. The V and J genes are TRBV6-5 and TRBJ2-7, with D perhaps matching TRBD2 (5 bases). CDR1 and CDR2 from the germline V gene are MNHEY and SVGAGI. Trimming cost V 5 bases and J 9 bases, with 14 bases left between them. This CDR3 spans 12 amino acids.

V gene TRBV18 combines with J gene TRBJ1-4, with D hard to call. Germline CDR1 KGHSH, CDR2 LQKENI. The CDR3 loop spans 16 amino acids. V dropped 3 bases and J dropped 3 bases, with 14 bases sitting between them. CDR3: CASSPAQRGSNEKLFF. Here the CDR3 DNA reads TGTGCCAGCTCACCTGCCCAACGCGGGTCTAATGAAAAACTGTTTTTT. Drawing the rest from reference TRBV18 and TRBJ1-4, the complete variable domain is NAGVMQNPRHLVRRRGQEARLRCSPMKGHSHVYWYRQLPEEGLKFMVYLQKENIIDESGMPKERFSAEFPKEGPSILRIQQVVRGDSAAYFCASSPAQRGSNEKLFFGSGTQLSVL.

The rearrangement links TRBV7-8 to TRBJ2-7; TRBD1 or TRBD2 may be the D gene (5 bases each). This CDR3 contains 15 residues. Looked up from germline, CDR1 is SGHVS and CDR2 is FQNEAQ. V lost 5 bases to trimming and J lost 0 bases, with 14 bases between them. This CDR3 reads CASSPRDRVSYEQYF. The CDR3, as DNA: TGTGCCAGCAGCCCGAGGGACCGCGTCTCCTACGAGCAGTACTTC.

This clone was seen just once. The V and J genes are TRBV28 and TRBJ1-6; possibly TRBD1 for D (5 bases). The V and J ends lost 8 bases and 2 bases respectively, with 16 bases between them. Germline V gene lookup returns CDR1 MDHEN and CDR2 SYDVKM. This CDR3 has 16 amino acids. CDR3 coding DNA: TGTGCCAGCGGATCGGGGGGAAACGCCTATAATTCACCCCTCCACTTT. Its protein is CASGSGGNAYNSPLHF.

The rearrangement links TRBV11-2 to TRBJ2-1, with a possible D match to TRBD1 (6 bases). V lost 3 bases and J lost 8, with 17 bases in between. Germline V gene lookup returns CDR1 SGHAT and CDR2 FQNNGV. This CDR3 has 15 residues. CDR3 in amino acids: CASSFRGGGGDEQFF. CDR3 in DNA: TGTGCCAGCAGCTTTAGAGGAGGTGGGGGCGATGAGCAGTTCTTC.

The CDR3 sequence: CAWRAVNGRDTQYF. The CDR3 coding sequence is TGTGCCTGGAGGGCCGTTAACGGGAGGGATACGCAGTATTTT. The chain joins TRBV30 to TRBJ2-3; TRBD2 matches at 7 bases. CDR3 length: 14 amino acids. From germline, CDR1 is GTSNPN and CDR2 SVGIG (reference sequence). V lost 3 bases to trimming and J lost 6 bases; unmatched junction nucleotides: 9.

About this clone itself: Other DNA sequences in this specimen translate into the identical CDR3. The V call is TRBV9, the J call TRBJ2-7, with TRBD2 matching over 7 bases. J lost 3 bases, V lost 0 bases, and 0 bases had no gene match. Germline-derived CDR1 and CDR2 are SGDLS and YYNGEE. CDR3 length: 13 amino acids. CDR3 DNA: TGTGCCAGCAGCGTAGGGACTAGCTACGAGCAGTACTTC. Its protein product is CASSVGTSYEQYF.